Detailed here is one T cell receptor (beta chain). The target antigen is unknown. The method was immunoSEQ multiplex PCR; TCRdb's version includes in-frame clones alone and lacks a portion of them. The data hold about 29,000 clones, with 69% observed a single time. The record originates from a study of cytotoxic CD8 clonotypes in ibrutinib-treated CLL. Study-wide results and limits: Baseline clonality, above age-matched healthy donor levels, tracked circulating CD8+ T-cell counts.

In germline, CDR1 is SNHLY, CDR2 FYNNEI. CDR3 length equals 15 residues. V shed 6 bases, J shed 5 bases, and the junction held 11 bases outside the gene matches. This TCR came from a human donor with chronic lymphocytic leukemia. The sequenced sample was PBMCs, obtained after 24 months of ibrutinib treatment. J is TRBJ2-5 and V is TRBV2; 8 bases fit TRBD1. The CDR3 region is CASSDPDRAEETQYF. In nucleotides, the CDR3 is TGTGCCAGCAGCGACCCGGACAGGGCTGAGGAGACCCAGTACTTC.